One sample yielded the 18 T cell receptor beta chains listed below, sequenced in a study of CD8+CD57+ T cells in acquired aplastic anemia. CDR3 and TCR beta VDJ profiling relied on a genomic DNA template. Each CDR3 protein gets one entry after TCRdb re-called the reads with MiXCR. The data show some 150,000 distinct CDR3 sequences, approximately 41% seen once. Sequences were obtained from sorted CD4+, CD8+, or CD8+CD57+ T cells (not recorded which) from PBMCs. These receptors all come from a human donor in good health, serving as a control.

The J gene is TRBJ2-2, the V gene TRBV2; D is unresolved. Germline CDR1 and CDR2: SNHLY and FYNNEI. The CDR3 has 14 residues. V was clipped by 11 bases and J by 5 bases, with 18 bases between them. The CDR3 DNA reads as TGTGCCTGCTCACCGCTCCTGGGGACCGGGGAGCTGTTTTTT. Translating gives CACSPLLGTGELFF.

The DNA for the CDR3 is TGTGCCAGCTCACTCACGGACAGTAACTATGGCTACACCTTC. Amino acids: CASSLTDSNYGYTF. The V and J genes are TRBV18 and TRBJ1-2; D may be TRBD1 (6 bases). Looked up from germline, CDR1 is KGHSH and CDR2 is LQKENI. CDR3 size: 14 residues. V lost 4 bases to trimming and J lost 1 base, with 10 bases between them.

The chain couples TRBV15 to TRBJ1-2; 7 nucleotides align to TRBD1. The CDR3 runs to 13 residues. The V and J ends lost 3 bases and 7 bases, in that order; junction bases with no gene match: 5. Germline values: CDR1 LNHNV, CDR2 YYDKDF (reference sequence). The CDR3 sequence is CATSSDREGGYTF. The DNA of the CDR3 is TGTGCCACCAGCAGCGACAGGGAAGGTGGCTACACCTTC.

The chain joins TRBV2 to TRBJ1-1; D uncertain. The CDR3 sequence is 10 residues long. Trimming removed 10 bases at V and 5 bases at J, with 8 bases between. Per the germline V gene, CDR1 is SNHLY and CDR2 is FYNNEI. Written as DNA, the CDR3 is TGTGCCAACGGACGGACTGAAGCTTTCTTT. This gives the protein CANGRTEAFF.

This clonotype was detected ten times or more. The V and J genes are TRBV5-1 and TRBJ1-1; tentatively, D is TRBD1 (6 bases). V lost 3 bases, J lost 2 bases, and 14 bases lay in between. There are 15 residues in the CDR3. From germline, CDR1 is SGHRS and CDR2 YFSETQ. Here the CDR3 reads CASSSTLTGNTEAFF. The CDR3 DNA follows: TGCGCCAGCAGCTCGACATTGACAGGAAACACTGAAGCTTTCTTT. The variable domain in full, completed from reference TRBV5-1 and TRBJ1-1, reads KAGVTQTPRYLIKTRGQQVTLSCSPISGHRSVSWYQQTPGQGLQFLFEYFSETQRNKGNFPGRFSGRQFSNSRSEMNVSTLELGDSALYLCASSSTLTGNTEAFFGQGTRLTVV.

This clonotype was seen repeatedly, ten times or more. This chain connects TRBV20-1 to TRBJ1-2; 7 positions match TRBD1. Trimming removed 6 bases from V and 2 bases from J; junction bases left unmatched: 6. CDR1 DFQATT and CDR2 SNEGSKA come from the germline V gene (reference sequence). This CDR3 region has 13 residues. In DNA, the CDR3 is TGCAGTGCCTCGGACAGGCAAAACTATGGCTACACCTTC. Its protein is CSASDRQNYGYTF.

This clonotype was counted ten times or more. The V and J genes are TRBV19 and TRBJ2-3; TRBD1 matches at 12 bases. V lost 3 bases, J lost 2 bases, and 6 bases stayed unmatched. The CDR3 sequence is 17 residues long. Germline assignment: CDR1 LNHDA and CDR2 SQIVND (reference sequence). CDR3 sequence (DNA): TGTGCCAGTAGTATTGGGACAGGGGGCTACAACACAGATACGCAGTATTTT. Its translation: CASSIGTGGYNTDTQYF.

This clonotype was recorded many times. The chain carries TRBV24-1 and TRBJ2-7, with D possibly being TRBD1 or TRBD2 (6 bases each). CDR3 length: 13 amino acids. From germline, CDR1 is KGHDR and CDR2 SFDVKD. The V gene lost 5 bases and the J gene lost 5 bases, with 12 bases spanning the gap. The CDR3 sequence is CATSVGRQDEQYF. The CDR3 coding sequence is TGTGCCACCAGTGTCGGGAGACAGGACGAGCAGTACTTC.

This clonotype appeared a few times. The V and J genes are TRBV6-1 and TRBJ2-1, with 15 positions matching TRBD2. The ends lost 6 bases at V and 7 bases at J; junction bases unmatched: 1. The CDR3 extends over 14 amino acids. Germline assignment: CDR1 MNHNS and CDR2 SASEGT. Here the CDR3 DNA reads TGTGCCAGCAGCGGACTAGCGGGGGGGAATGAGCAGTTCTTC. Translated: CASSGLAGGNEQFF.

This clonotype was found many times. The rearrangement links TRBV24-1 to TRBJ1-3, with D perhaps TRBD1 (5 bases). The V end was cut by 0 bases, the J end by 0 bases, with 14 bases between. This CDR3 has 18 residues. Germline lookup yields CDR1 KGHDR and CDR2 SFDVKD. The CDR3 protein is CATSDLDSFLRSGNTIYF. For the CDR3, the DNA is TGTGCCACCAGTGATTTGGACAGCTTTTTACGCTCTGGAAACACCATATATTTT.

This clonotype was detected ten times or more. The rearrangement joins TRBV3-1 to TRBJ2-5; D unclear. Germline lookup yields CDR1 LGHDT and CDR2 YNNKEL (reference sequence). V lost 8 bases, J lost 5 bases, and 12 bases lay in between. This CDR3 spans 12 amino acids. The CDR3 DNA reads as TGTGCCAGCTCCGGAGCCGGCGAGACCCAGTACTTC. It translates to CASSGAGETQYF.

This clonotype was detected many times. This chain uses TRBV20-1 with TRBJ2-1, with D perhaps matching TRBD2 (6 bases). The V and J ends lost 7 bases and 5 bases respectively, with 21 bases between them. Germline CDR1 is DFQATT and CDR2 is SNEGSKA (reference sequence). The CDR3 contains 15 residues. The CDR3 DNA follows: TGCAGTGTTTTCGCCCTACGGGAGCGAAACAATGAGCAGTTCTTC. Translating gives CSVFALRERNNEQFF.

The chain is built from TRBV20-1 and TRBJ2-7; 10 bases line up with TRBD2. This CDR3 is 13 amino acids long. Germline V gene lookup returns CDR1 DFQATT and CDR2 SNEGSKA (reference sequence). The CDR3 region is CSAGLAEPYEQYF. The CDR3 DNA is TGCAGCGCCGGACTAGCGGAACCCTACGAGCAGTACTTC.

This clonotype was seen just once. The CDR3 coding sequence is TGTGCCAGCAGCCAAGGACGGACAAGCAATCAGCCCCAGCATTTT. Its translation: CASSQGRTSNQPQHF. This rearrangement joins TRBV3-1 to TRBJ1-5, with D perhaps TRBD1 (5 bases). The V end was cut by 1 base, the J end by 1 base, with 8 bases between. The CDR3 runs 15 residues. The germline V gene has CDR1 LGHDT and CDR2 YNNKEL (reference sequence). The whole variable domain, remainder taken from reference TRBV3-1 and TRBJ1-5, is DTAVSQTPKYLVTQMGNDKSIKCEQNLGHDTMYWYKQDSKKFLKIMFSYNNKELIINETVPNRFSPKSPDKAHLNLHINSLELGDSAVYFCASSQGRTSNQPQHFGDGTRLSIL.

This clonotype was observed a few times. This rearrangement joins TRBV7-2 to TRBJ1-2, with 8 nucleotides matching TRBD1. With V trimmed by 2 bases and J by 3 bases, 8 bases remained unmatched. CDR1 and CDR2 from the germline V gene are SGHTA and FQGNSA. The CDR3 runs to 16 residues. CDR3 DNA: TGTGCCAGCAGCTTACCCCTAGCGACAGGGGACTATGGCTACACCTTC. This translates into CASSLPLATGDYGYTF.

On this clonotype itself: This could be a read error, since a much larger clone is one nucleotide away. The chain is built from TRBV24-1 and TRBJ2-5; 12 bases agree with TRBD1. After removal of 3 bases from V and 5 bases from J, the junction contained 30 bases not matched to a gene. The CDR3 is 24 amino acids. Germline V gene data show CDR1 as KGHDR and CDR2 as SFDVKD. The CDR3, as DNA: TGTGCCACCAGTGATCTCCGCGGGGGCTACCCGGGACAGGGGGCTCCCGCCACTGAGGAGACCCAGTACTTC. Translating it yields CATSDLRGGYPGQGAPATEETQYF.

In this sample, this clonotype turned up many times. V usage is TRBV7-9 and J usage is TRBJ2-3; the match to TRBD1 covers 8 bases. This CDR3 contains 14 residues. Germline CDR1 SEHNR, CDR2 FQNEAQ (reference sequence). Germline trimming cut 3 bases from V and 8 bases from J; bases unmatched to any gene: 7. The CDR3 protein is CASSLGRGLGTQYF. The CDR3 DNA is TGTGCCAGCAGCTTGGGCAGGGGGCTCGGTACGCAGTATTTT.

The chain couples TRBV29-1 to TRBJ1-2; 7 bases match TRBD1. V lost 8 bases and J lost 6; bases outside the gene matches: 6. The germline V gene encodes CDR1 SQVTM and CDR2 ANQGSEA. The CDR3 totals 11 residues. CDR3: CSNRGPNGYTF. Here the CDR3 DNA reads TGCAGCAACAGGGGCCCTAATGGCTACACCTTC.